The sequence of this T cell receptor beta chain was determined in a study of OX40 agonist ivuxolimab in advanced cancers. For the study at large: The study gave patients intravenous ivuxolimab at 0.01 to 10 mg/kg every 2 weeks.

Study findings and constraints: The 0.1-3.0 mg/kg partial responders had among the lowest clonal expansion. At doses 0.1 to 3.0 mg/kg, CD4+ and CD8+ clones expanded.

Here immunoSEQ multiplex PCR was the method, and the copy in TCRdb shows in-frame clones only, minus some. In the table there are around 100,000 clones, 90% of which are singletons. Note on this clone: Its matching antigen is unknown.

This CDR3 has 11 amino acids. V was clipped by 4 bases and J by 0 bases, with 3 bases between them. CDR1 is GTSNPN and CDR2 is SVGIG in the germline V gene (reference sequence). Sequences were derived from CD4+ or CD8+ T cells sorted from blood, sampled in a trial of the OX40 agonist ivuxolimab. The TCR originated in an adult with an advanced solid tumor such as melanoma, head and neck, liver or kidney cancer. V gene TRBV30 combines with J gene TRBJ2-5; D call uncertain. The CDR3: CAWTDQETQYF. The CDR3 DNA sequence: TGTGCCTGGACCGACCAAGAGACCCAGTACTTC.